The TCR beta chain described here comes from a study of T-cell memory formation after mild COVID-19. This clonotype was recorded a few times. This CDR3 contains 16 residues. Losses at the gene ends were 1 base for V and 3 bases for J; bases not matched to a gene: 9. Per germline, CDR1 SGHVS and CDR2 FQNEAQ. MiXCR, run by TCRdb on the 5' RACE reads, gives a single entry per CDR3 protein. The table records 40,000 or so distinct CDR3 sequences, over 6.5% of them present only once. The sequenced material came from PBMCs or a T cell subset sorted from them (not recorded which). This receptor was taken from an adult who had mild COVID-19 (a few samples of this study predate the infection). Cell type and time point are not known. The gene calls are TRBV7-8 and TRBJ2-7; 7 positions agree with TRBD2. CDR3 region: CASSLGLADGIYEQYF. In DNA, the CDR3 is TGTGCCAGCAGCTTAGGGCTAGCGGACGGAATCTACGAGCAGTACTTC.